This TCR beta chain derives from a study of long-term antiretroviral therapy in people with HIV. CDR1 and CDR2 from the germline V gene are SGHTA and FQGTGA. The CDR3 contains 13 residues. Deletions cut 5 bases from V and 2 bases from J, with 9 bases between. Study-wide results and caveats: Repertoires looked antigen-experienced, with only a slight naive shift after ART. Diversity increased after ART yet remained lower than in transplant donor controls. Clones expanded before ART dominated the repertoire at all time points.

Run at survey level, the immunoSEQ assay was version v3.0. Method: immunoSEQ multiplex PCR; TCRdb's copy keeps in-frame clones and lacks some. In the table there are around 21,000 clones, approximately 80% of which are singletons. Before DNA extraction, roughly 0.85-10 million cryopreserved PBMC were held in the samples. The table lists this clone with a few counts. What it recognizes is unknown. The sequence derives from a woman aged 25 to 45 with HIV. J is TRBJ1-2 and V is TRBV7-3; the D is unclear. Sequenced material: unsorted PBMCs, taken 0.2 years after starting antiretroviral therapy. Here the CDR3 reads CASSPDKNYGYTF. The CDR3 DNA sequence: TGTGCCAGCAGCCCTGACAAGAACTATGGCTACACCTTC. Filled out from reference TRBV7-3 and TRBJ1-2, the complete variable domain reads GAGVSQTPSNKVTEKGKYVELRCDPISGHTALYWYRQSLGQGPEFLIYFQGTGAADDSGLPNDRFFAVRPEGSVSTLKIQRTERGDSAVYLCASSPDKNYGYTFGSGTRLTVV.